These 9 T cell receptor beta chains were all obtained from the same sample, sequenced in a study of blood T cell repertoires in COVID-19. Assay used: immunoSEQ multiplex PCR; TCRdb lists only in-frame clones, some missing. The repertoire holds more than 300,000 clones, with around 87% as singletons. The specimen was peripheral blood. Receptors originate from a woman aged 50 to 60 with COVID-19, enrolled during active disease.

The chain carries TRBV5-1 and TRBJ2-2; maybe TRBD2 (5 bases). CDR3 length: 15 residues. CDR1 is SGHRS and CDR2 is YFSETQ in the germline V gene. V gave up 4 bases and J gave up 8 bases, with 18 bases separating them. CDR3 amino acids: CASSPSGSNAGELFF. The DNA of the CDR3 is TGCGCCAGCAGCCCATCGGGATCCAACGCTGGGGAGCTGTTTTTT.

The chain recombines TRBV19 with TRBJ1-2; D not certain. Germline values: CDR1 LNHDA, CDR2 SQIVND (reference sequence). The CDR3 is 13 residues long. Trimming took 4 bases from V and 2 from J, leaving 8 bases between them. CDR3 in amino acids: CASSTGLNYGYTF. The CDR3 DNA reads as TGTGCCAGTAGTACAGGTTTGAACTATGGCTACACCTTC.

The J gene is TRBJ2-2, the V gene TRBV19, with a possible D match to TRBD2 (6 bases). Germline CDR1 and CDR2: LNHDA and SQIVND (reference sequence). V lost 5 bases, J lost 6 bases, and 19 bases lay in between. This CDR3 spans 16 amino acids. The CDR3 DNA is TGTGCCAGTAGTTTCCGACTAGTGGGGTCGGCCGGGGAGCTGTTTTTT. It yields the protein CASSFRLVGSAGELFF.

To note about this clone: This same CDR3 is encoded by further DNA sequences in the sample. The rearrangement uses TRBV5-1 and TRBJ2-5; D uncertain. The V gene lost 0 bases and the J gene lost 4 bases, with 7 bases spanning the gap. The CDR3 has 13 residues. Germline V gives CDR1 SGHRS, CDR2 YFSETQ. The CDR3 DNA reads TGCGCCAGCAGCTTGGCAGGTCGAGAGACCCAGTACTTC. Translation gives CASSLAGRETQYF.

A few counts support this clone. This chain uses TRBV19 with TRBJ2-6, with 8 nucleotides matching TRBD1. Germline V CDR1 and CDR2: LNHDA, SQIVND (reference sequence). Unmatched junction bases numbered 5, after V lost 5 bases and J lost 2 bases. The CDR3 runs 16 residues. CDR3 sequence (DNA): TGTGCCAGTAGTGCGGGACAGGTCGCTGGGGCCAACGTCCTGACTTTC. Protein sequence: CASSAGQVAGANVLTF.

The gene calls are TRBV30 and TRBJ2-7; TRBD1 is a possible D gene (5 bases). The germline V and J ends were trimmed by 5 bases and 3 bases, with 17 bases remaining between them. The germline V gene has CDR1 GTSNPN and CDR2 SVGIG (reference sequence). CDR3 length: 14 amino acids. CDR3 sequence reads: CAWQSIRGGYEQYF. As DNA, the CDR3 is TGTGCCTGGCAGTCGATAAGGGGCGGCTACGAGCAGTACTTC.

The chain joins TRBV21-1 to TRBJ1-2. TRBV21-1 represents a pseudogene. The CDR3 is 15 residues long. The CDR3 bases are TGTGCCAGCAGCAAAGTCGGTGGAGGTTACTATGGCTACACCTTC. Protein sequence: CASSKVGGGYYGYTF.

This clone showed up just once. This rearrangement joins TRBV5-1 to TRBJ1-6, with a possible D match to TRBD1 (5 bases). V shed 3 bases and J shed 3 bases, with 13 bases lying between them. The CDR3 contains 16 residues. CDR1 is SGHRS, CDR2 YFSETQ, per germline. CDR3 sequence: CASSSYDSNYNSPLHF. The CDR3, as DNA: TGCGCCAGCAGCTCTTATGACAGTAACTATAATTCACCCCTCCACTTT.

The chain combines TRBV27 with TRBJ1-1; D is uncertain. This CDR3 region has 15 residues. The germline V gene has CDR1 MNHEY and CDR2 SMNVEV (reference sequence). Trimming pared 0 bases from V and 3 bases from J, leaving 11 bases between. The CDR3 reads CASSLSPYLHTEAFF. CDR3 bases: TGTGCCAGCAGTTTATCCCCATACCTACACACTGAAGCTTTCTTT.